The 32 T cell receptor beta chains below were found in one sample sequenced in a study of memory CD4+ T cells and cytomegalovirus serostatus. Clones were read by immunoSEQ multiplex PCR, and TCRdb kept only the in-frame ones, dropping some. The data show under 45,000 clones, 76% seen once. The sort gate was single viable CD3+CD4+CD8-CD45RO+ cells for memory CD4+ T cells. Specimen: memory CD4+ T cells from blood. These receptors all come from an adult in good health and CMV-seronegative.

The chain has TRBV10-3 and TRBJ1-1, with D uncertain. CDR1 is ENHRY and CDR2 is SYGVKD in the germline V gene. The length of the CDR3 is 11 residues. Deletions cut 8 bases from V and 3 bases from J, with 7 bases between. CDR3 loop: CAISIDTEAFF. The CDR3 DNA follows: TGTGCCATCTCTATCGACACTGAAGCTTTCTTT.

The V gene is TRBV7-2, the J gene TRBJ2-5; D perhaps matches TRBD2 (5 bases). V shed 5 bases and J shed 0 bases, with 19 bases lying between them. Germline V gene lookup returns CDR1 SGHTA and CDR2 FQGNSA. The CDR3 consists of 17 residues. The CDR3 sequence: CASSRVSGGDNQETQYF. The CDR3 nucleotides read TGTGCCAGCAGCCGAGTGAGCGGTGGAGACAACCAAGAGACCCAGTACTTC.

In nucleotides, the CDR3 is TGTGCCAGCAGCCAGACTAGCGGGAGTTCCTACAATGAGCAGTTCTTC. Its protein product is CASSQTSGSSYNEQFF. The chain combines TRBV9 with TRBJ2-1; 12 bases are shared with TRBD2. V lost 4 bases and J lost 1; bases outside the gene matches: 3. Per the germline V gene, CDR1 is SGDLS and CDR2 is YYNGEE. The CDR3 sequence is 16 residues long.

The V call is TRBV27, the J call TRBJ2-6, with TRBD2 matching 7 bases. Germline V gene lookup returns CDR1 MNHEY and CDR2 SMNVEV (reference sequence). There are 18 residues in the CDR3. Trimming took 5 bases from V and 0 from J; bases not matched to a gene: 10. The DNA for the CDR3 is TGTGCCAGCAGTCCCCCCCGGCGGGAGAGCTCTGGGGCCAACGTCCTGACTTTC. Its protein is CASSPPRRESSGANVLTF.

The chain combines TRBV5-1 with TRBJ2-2; 10 nucleotides align to TRBD2. The ends lost 4 bases at V and 5 bases at J; junction bases unmatched: 11. In germline, CDR1 is SGHRS, CDR2 YFSETQ. The CDR3 runs to 17 residues. This CDR3 is CASSPTPAGGETGELFF. In nucleotides, the CDR3 is TGCGCCAGCAGCCCCACGCCAGCGGGAGGGGAGACCGGGGAGCTGTTTTTT.

This clone was seen more than once but under ten times. The chain employs TRBV5-1 and TRBJ1-1; 7 bases match TRBD1. The CDR3 has 15 amino acids. Trimming cost V 4 bases and J 1 base; bases outside gene matches: 7. From germline, CDR1 is SGHRS and CDR2 YFSETQ. The CDR3 spells CASSHGGQENTEAFF. In nucleotides, the CDR3 is TGCGCCAGCAGCCATGGAGGACAGGAGAACACTGAAGCTTTCTTT. The full variable domain, with the rest looked up from reference TRBV5-1 and TRBJ1-1, is KAGVTQTPRYLIKTRGQQVTLSCSPISGHRSVSWYQQTPGQGLQFLFEYFSETQRNKGNFPGRFSGRQFSNSRSEMNVSTLELGDSALYLCASSHGGQENTEAFFGQGTRLTVV.

The chain recombines TRBV30 with TRBJ1-2; no firm D call. V was shortened by 4 bases and J by 0 bases, with 12 bases between the two germline ends. The CDR3 has 14 amino acids. Germline CDR1 and CDR2: GTSNPN and SVGIG (reference sequence). CDR3 loop: CAWKRAQANYGYTF. The DNA of the CDR3 is TGTGCCTGGAAACGGGCCCAAGCTAACTATGGCTACACCTTC.

J is TRBJ2-3 and V is TRBV19, with D perhaps TRBD1 or TRBD2 (6 bases each). This CDR3 has 16 residues. Trimming stripped 4 bases from V and 6 bases from J, with 20 bases between. Germline V gene sequence: CDR1 LNHDA, CDR2 SQIVND (reference sequence). The CDR3, as DNA: TGTGCCAGTAGTAGAAACCCGAATCCGGGGGCGGATACGCAGTATTTT. Its translation is CASSRNPNPGADTQYF.

The chain joins TRBV28 to TRBJ1-5, with no clear D. Per germline, CDR1 MDHEN and CDR2 SYDVKM. V dropped 7 bases and J dropped 0 bases, with 16 bases sitting between them. The CDR3 length is 16 residues. The CDR3 is CASTPLITYSNQPQHF. DNA for the CDR3: TGTGCCAGCACCCCCTTGATTACCTATAGCAATCAGCCCCAGCATTTT.

CDR3 amino acids: CATSREGRQETQYF. The CDR3 DNA reads as TGTGCCACCAGCAGAGAGGGCCGGCAAGAGACCCAGTACTTC. The chain links TRBV15 to TRBJ2-5, with D uncertain. CDR1 and CDR2 from the germline V gene are LNHNV and YYDKDF (reference sequence). The CDR3 length is 14 residues. The germline V and J ends were trimmed by 0 bases and 2 bases, with 7 bases remaining between them.

This chain connects TRBV29-1 to TRBJ2-3, with a tentative D call TRBD2 (7 bases). Trimming left V 4 bases short and J 0 bases short, with 17 bases between. The V gene's germline CDR1 is SQVTM and CDR2 ANQGSEA. The CDR3 runs 16 residues. CDR3: CSVGWGGPPSTDTQYF. The CDR3 DNA sequence: TGCAGCGTTGGTTGGGGGGGGCCACCAAGCACAGATACGCAGTATTTT.

The V gene is TRBV18, the J gene TRBJ2-7; tentative D call: TRBD2 (6 bases). V lost 3 bases and J lost 6, with 18 bases in between. CDR3 length equals 15 residues. Germline-derived CDR1 and CDR2 are KGHSH and LQKENI. CDR3 coding DNA: TGTGCCAGCTCACCTTTTGAATTAGCGGAGCTCGAGCAGTACTTC. Translated: CASSPFELAELEQYF.

The chain couples TRBV10-3 to TRBJ2-3; 9 positions agree with TRBD1. J gave up 0 bases and V 6 bases, and 4 bases lay outside the gene matches. The CDR3 covers 15 residues. Germline assignment: CDR1 ENHRY and CDR2 SYGVKD. CDR3 nucleotide sequence: TGTGCCATCAGGGCCGGGACAGGGAGCACAGATACGCAGTATTTT. Translation: CAIRAGTGSTDTQYF.

A single count supports this clone. CDR3 sequence reads: CASSVDSGRGETQYF. The CDR3 nucleotides read TGTGCCAGCAGCGTAGACAGTGGTAGGGGGGAGACCCAGTACTTC. This chain joins TRBV9 and TRBJ2-5; tentatively, D is TRBD1 (6 bases). This CDR3 contains 15 residues. Germline-derived CDR1 and CDR2 are SGDLS and YYNGEE. V lost 0 bases and J 5 bases, leaving 14 bases between the germline ends.

The rearrangement uses TRBV5-1 and TRBJ2-2, with D uncertain. This CDR3 comprises 12 residues. V gave up 3 bases and J gave up 5 bases, with 5 bases separating them. Germline V gives CDR1 SGHRS, CDR2 YFSETQ. The CDR3 region is CASSSGTGELFF. As DNA, the CDR3 is TGCGCCAGCAGCTCCGGAACCGGGGAGCTGTTTTTT.

This chain uses TRBV7-2 with TRBJ1-2, with D maybe TRBD1 (6 bases). Trimming shortened V by 5 bases and J by 0 bases, and 10 bases separated the two germline ends. Germline CDR1 reads SGHTA; CDR2 reads FQGNSA. This CDR3 is 14 amino acids long. CDR3 nucleotide sequence: TGTGCCAGCAGCGAGGGGGTCTCTAACTATGGCTACACCTTC. This sequence encodes CASSEGVSNYGYTF.

The chain uses TRBV5-6 and TRBJ2-7, with TRBD1 identical over 9 bases. V shed 2 bases, J shed 1 base, and the junction held 4 bases outside the gene matches. Germline lookup yields CDR1 SGHDT and CDR2 YYEEEE. CDR3 length equals 15 residues. The CDR3 here is CASSFPGQGSYEQYF. In nucleotides, the CDR3 is TGTGCCAGCAGCTTTCCCGGACAGGGGTCCTACGAGCAGTACTTC.

This clone was seen only once. This chain joins TRBV5-1 and TRBJ2-7, with TRBD2 identical over 10 bases. CDR1 and CDR2 from the germline V gene are SGHRS and YFSETQ. The CDR3 totals 15 residues. After removal of 0 bases from V and 6 bases from J, the junction contained 6 bases not matched to a gene. CDR3 bases: TGCGCCAGCAGCTTGGCGGGGACTAGCGACAGCGAGCAGTACTTC. Protein: CASSLAGTSDSEQYF.

This sequence joins TRBV7-3 and TRBJ1-2, with 10 bases aligning to TRBD1. Trimming cost V 7 bases and J 4 bases; bases outside gene matches: 6. Germline CDR1 reads SGHTA; CDR2 reads FQGTGA. The CDR3 is 14 residues long. CDR3 DNA: TGTGCCAGCACCCCGGGACAGGGGCCCTATGGCTACACCTTC. It specifies CASTPGQGPYGYTF.

This chain connects TRBV4-1 to TRBJ1-4; D gene unclear. This CDR3 is built from 19 residues. Trimming removed 1 base at V and 0 bases at J, with 18 bases between. Germline CDR1 MGHRA, CDR2 YSYEKL. CDR3 bases: TGCGCCAGCAGCCAAGCCCCCTGGCAGGCCCTTGCAACTAATGAAAAACTGTTTTTT. This encodes CASSQAPWQALATNEKLFF.

V and J are TRBV28 and TRBJ2-2, with D possibly TRBD2 on 6 matching bases. Trimming pared 4 bases from V and 3 bases from J, leaving 12 bases between. CDR1 is MDHEN, CDR2 SYDVKM, per germline. The length of the CDR3 is 15 residues. The CDR3 DNA sequence: TGTGCCAGCAGTTCGTACGGAGGGTACACCGGGGAGCTGTTTTTT. Amino acids: CASSSYGGYTGELFF.

The rearrangement joins TRBV30 to TRBJ2-3; perhaps TRBD1 as D (8 bases). Germline CDR1 and CDR2: GTSNPN and SVGIG (reference sequence). The CDR3 totals 16 residues. Trimming stripped 2 bases from V and 0 bases from J, with 15 bases between. The CDR3 protein is CAWSIKQGGSTDTQYF. Written as DNA, the CDR3 is TGTGCCTGGAGTATTAAACAGGGGGGGAGCACAGATACGCAGTATTTT.

V gene TRBV5-1 combines with J gene TRBJ2-3; D is tentatively TRBD1 or TRBD2 (5 bases each). The V end lost 2 bases, the J end lost 4 bases, and 8 bases lay between the germline ends. The CDR3 length is 13 residues. Germline assignment: CDR1 SGHRS and CDR2 YFSETQ. CDR3 sequence (DNA): TGCGCCAGCAGCTTTGGGGGAGCAGATACGCAGTATTTT. Its translation is CASSFGGADTQYF.

The chain links TRBV9 to TRBJ1-2; TRBD1 matches 7 bases. This CDR3 region has 16 residues. Germline loops: CDR1 SGDLS, CDR2 YYNGEE. V was pared by 0 bases and J by 0 bases, with 5 bases of the junction left unmatched. The CDR3 protein is CASSVDPGGANYGYTF. CDR3 sequence (DNA): TGTGCCAGCAGCGTAGACCCAGGGGGAGCTAACTATGGCTACACCTTC.

V usage is TRBV6-5 and J usage is TRBJ1-3; no clear D gene. The CDR3 consists of 14 residues. Germline V gene sequence: CDR1 MNHEY, CDR2 SVGAGI. Deletions cut 5 bases from V and 0 bases from J, with 8 bases between. The CDR3 coding sequence is TGTGCCAGCAGTAAATTAGACTCTGGAAACACCATATATTTT. It encodes CASSKLDSGNTIYF.

V gene TRBV5-1 combines with J gene TRBJ2-6; D gene unclear. The V end lost 0 bases, the J end lost 0 bases, and 10 bases lay between the germline ends. CDR1 is SGHRS and CDR2 is YFSETQ in the germline V gene. The CDR3 loop spans 17 amino acids. Here the CDR3 reads CASSLEVSGSGANVLTF. For the CDR3, the DNA is TGCGCCAGCAGCTTGGAGGTGTCGGGCTCTGGGGCCAACGTCCTGACTTTC.

This clone has more than one count but fewer than ten. Other DNA sequences in this specimen translate into the identical CDR3. The chain joins TRBV4-1 to TRBJ2-1; D is unclear. Trimming stripped 1 base from V and 7 bases from J, with 5 bases between. Germline loops: CDR1 MGHRA, CDR2 YSYEKL. The CDR3 consists of 12 residues. This CDR3 is CASSQGGNEQFF. The CDR3 DNA is TGCGCCAGCAGCCAAGGAGGAAATGAGCAGTTCTTC.

The rearrangement uses TRBV19 and TRBJ1-5; the D is unclear. Germline CDR1 reads LNHDA; CDR2 reads SQIVND (reference sequence). Deletions cut 6 bases from V and 11 bases from J, with 20 bases between. There are 14 residues in the CDR3. The CDR3 DNA is TGTGCCAGTAGCCGCCCACCCGTGGAACCGGCCCAGCATTTT. Translation gives CASSRPPVEPAQHF.

This chain uses TRBV7-9 with TRBJ2-1, with 12 bases that match TRBD2. From germline, CDR1 is SEHNR and CDR2 FQNEAQ (reference sequence). CDR3 length equals 18 residues. J lost 7 bases, V lost 2 bases, and 12 bases had no gene match. The DNA for the CDR3 is TGTGCCAGCAGCTTACCCCCGAGACTAGCGGGAGTAGTGAATGAGCAGTTCTTC. Its translation is CASSLPPRLAGVVNEQFF.

The J gene is TRBJ2-5, the V gene TRBV9; TRBD2 matches at 12 bases. V shed 4 bases and J 14 bases; nucleotides not matched to a gene: 9. This CDR3 contains 13 residues. The germline CDR1 and CDR2 sequences are SGDLS and YYNGEE. DNA of the CDR3: TGTGCCAGCAGCCCTCGGCTAGCGGGAGGGCCATACTTC. It translates to CASSPRLAGGPYF.

The V gene is TRBV28, the J gene TRBJ2-1, with D possibly matching TRBD2 (6 bases). V lost 5 bases and J 7 bases, leaving 21 bases between the germline ends. Germline CDR1 reads MDHEN; CDR2 reads SYDVKM. The CDR3 runs to 16 residues. The CDR3 coding sequence is TGTGCCAGCAGTCCCTTGAGGAATAGCGGTAGGAATGAGCAGTTCTTC. Translating it yields CASSPLRNSGRNEQFF.

CDR3 protein: CASSTYTGELFF. DNA for the CDR3: TGTGCCAGTAGTACCTACACCGGGGAGCTGTTTTTT. The rearrangement joins TRBV19 to TRBJ2-2; D ambiguous. Trimming removed 4 bases from V and 3 bases from J, with 3 bases in between. The V gene's germline CDR1 is LNHDA and CDR2 SQIVND (reference sequence). The CDR3 has 12 residues. Using reference TRBV19 and TRBJ2-2 for the parts outside the CDR3, the full variable domain is DGGITQSPKYLFRKEGQNVTLSCEQNLNHDAMYWYRQDPGQGLRLIYYSQIVNDFQKGDIAEGYSVSREKKESFPLTVTSAQKNPTAFYLCASSTYTGELFFGEGSRLTVL.